Sequencing of this T cell receptor (beta chain) was carried out in a study of patients with pleural tuberculosis. TCRdb passed the reads through MiXCR, listing each CDR3 protein once. Of around 50,000 distinct CDR3 sequences in the sample, less than 8% were seen once. This clonotype came up many times. Trimming removed 4 bases from V and 1 base from J, with 9 bases in between. Per the germline V gene, CDR1 is MNHEY and CDR2 is SVGEGT. The CDR3 has 14 amino acids. The chain recombines TRBV6-2 or TRBV6-3 with TRBJ2-3; maybe TRBD1 (6 bases). The TCR originated in a human donor with pleural tuberculosis. This CDR3 is CASSWNRGTDTQYF. CDR3 DNA: TGTGCCAGCAGTTGGAACAGGGGCACAGATACGCAGTATTTT.